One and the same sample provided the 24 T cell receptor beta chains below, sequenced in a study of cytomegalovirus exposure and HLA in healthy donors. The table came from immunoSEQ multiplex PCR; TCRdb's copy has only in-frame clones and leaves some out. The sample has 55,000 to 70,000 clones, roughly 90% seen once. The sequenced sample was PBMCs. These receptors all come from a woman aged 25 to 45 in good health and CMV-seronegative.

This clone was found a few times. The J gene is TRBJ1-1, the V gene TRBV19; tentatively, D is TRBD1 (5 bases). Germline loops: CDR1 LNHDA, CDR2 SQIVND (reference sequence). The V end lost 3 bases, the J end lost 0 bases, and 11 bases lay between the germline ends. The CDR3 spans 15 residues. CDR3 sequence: CASSIPKTVNTEAFF. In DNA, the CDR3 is TGTGCCAGTAGTATCCCTAAGACAGTGAACACTGAAGCTTTCTTT. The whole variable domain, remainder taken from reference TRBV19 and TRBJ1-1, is DGGITQSPKYLFRKEGQNVTLSCEQNLNHDAMYWYRQDPGQGLRLIYYSQIVNDFQKGDIAEGYSVSREKKESFPLTVTSAQKNPTAFYLCASSIPKTVNTEAFFGQGTRLTVV.

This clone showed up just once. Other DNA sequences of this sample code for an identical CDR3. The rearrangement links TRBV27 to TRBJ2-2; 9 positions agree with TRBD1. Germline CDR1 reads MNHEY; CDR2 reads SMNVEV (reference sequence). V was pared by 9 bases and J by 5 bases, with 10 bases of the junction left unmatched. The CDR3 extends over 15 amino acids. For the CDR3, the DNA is TGTGCCAGTGCTCCGGGACAGGGCCGGACCGGGGAGCTGTTTTTT. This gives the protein CASAPGQGRTGELFF.

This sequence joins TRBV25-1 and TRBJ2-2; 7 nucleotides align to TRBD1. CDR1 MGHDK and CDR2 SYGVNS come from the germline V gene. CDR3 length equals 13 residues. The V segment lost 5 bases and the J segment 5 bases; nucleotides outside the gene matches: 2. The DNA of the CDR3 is TGTGCCAGCAGTAACAGGGGAACCGGGGAGCTGTTTTTT. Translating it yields CASSNRGTGELFF.

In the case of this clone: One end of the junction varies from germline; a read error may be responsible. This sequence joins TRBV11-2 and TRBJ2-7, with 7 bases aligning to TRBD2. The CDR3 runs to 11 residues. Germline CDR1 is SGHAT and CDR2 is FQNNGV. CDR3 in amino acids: CASSSTSGTPF. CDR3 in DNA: TGTGCCAGCAGCTCAACAAGCGGGACTCCCTTC.

CDR3 sequence: CASSYPPGSYNEQFF. CDR3 nucleotides: TGTGCCAGCAGTTACCCCCCCGGCTCCTACAATGAGCAGTTCTTC. V and J are TRBV27 and TRBJ2-1; no clear D gene. CDR1 is MNHEY, CDR2 SMNVEV, per germline (reference sequence). This CDR3 is built from 15 residues. V lost 4 bases and J 0 bases, leaving 10 bases between the germline ends.

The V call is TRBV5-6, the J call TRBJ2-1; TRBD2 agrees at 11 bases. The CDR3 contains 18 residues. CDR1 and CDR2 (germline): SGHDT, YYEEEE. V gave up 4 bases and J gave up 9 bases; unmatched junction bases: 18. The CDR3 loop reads CASSHGPTAPGTSGEQFF. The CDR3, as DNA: TGTGCCAGCAGCCACGGACCCACGGCGCCGGGGACTAGCGGTGAGCAGTTCTTC.

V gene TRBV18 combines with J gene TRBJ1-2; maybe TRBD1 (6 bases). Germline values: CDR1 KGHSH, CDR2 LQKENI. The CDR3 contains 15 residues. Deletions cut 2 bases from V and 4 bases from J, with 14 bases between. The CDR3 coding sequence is TGTGCCAGCTCACCAGAAACAGGGAGTTCCTATGGCTACACCTTC. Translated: CASSPETGSSYGYTF.

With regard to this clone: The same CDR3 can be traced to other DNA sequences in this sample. This CDR3 is CASSLTVNQPQHF. DNA of the CDR3: TGTGCCAGCAGCTTGACGGTCAATCAGCCCCAGCATTTT. V and J are TRBV5-5 and TRBJ1-5; D not resolved. V lost 1 base, J lost 3 bases, and 5 bases lay in between. The CDR3 has 13 amino acids. CDR1 SGHKS and CDR2 YYEKEE come from the germline V gene (reference sequence).

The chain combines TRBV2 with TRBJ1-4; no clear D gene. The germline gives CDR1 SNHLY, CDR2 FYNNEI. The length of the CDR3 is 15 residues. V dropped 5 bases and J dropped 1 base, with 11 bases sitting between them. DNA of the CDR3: TGTGCCAGCAGTCTTGCATACGGAACTAATGAAAAACTGTTTTTT. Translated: CASSLAYGTNEKLFF.

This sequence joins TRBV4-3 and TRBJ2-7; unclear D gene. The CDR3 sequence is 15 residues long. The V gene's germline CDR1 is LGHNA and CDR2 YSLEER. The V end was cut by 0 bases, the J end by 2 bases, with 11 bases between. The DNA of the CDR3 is TGCGCCAGCAGCCAAGATCCACTCACTACCTACGAGCAGTACTTC. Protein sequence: CASSQDPLTTYEQYF.

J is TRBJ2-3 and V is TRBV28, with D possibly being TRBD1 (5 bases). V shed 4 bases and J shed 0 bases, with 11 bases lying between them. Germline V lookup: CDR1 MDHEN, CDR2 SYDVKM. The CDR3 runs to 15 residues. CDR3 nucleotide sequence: TGTGCCAGCAGTTCCCCAGGGCAAAGCACAGATACGCAGTATTTT. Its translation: CASSSPGQSTDTQYF.

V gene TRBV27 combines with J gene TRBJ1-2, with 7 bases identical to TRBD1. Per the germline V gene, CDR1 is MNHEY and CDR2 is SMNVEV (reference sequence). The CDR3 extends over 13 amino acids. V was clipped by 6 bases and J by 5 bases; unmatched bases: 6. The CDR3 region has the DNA TGTGCCAGCAGCGGGCCAGGGGGGTATGGCTACACCTTC. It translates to CASSGPGGYGYTF.

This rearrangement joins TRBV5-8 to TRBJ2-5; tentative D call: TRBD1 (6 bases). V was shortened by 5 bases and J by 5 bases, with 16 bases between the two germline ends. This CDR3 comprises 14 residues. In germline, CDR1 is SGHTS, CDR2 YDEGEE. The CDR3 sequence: CASRDLDRPETQYF. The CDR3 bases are TGTGCCAGCAGGGACCTTGACAGGCCCGAGACCCAGTACTTC.

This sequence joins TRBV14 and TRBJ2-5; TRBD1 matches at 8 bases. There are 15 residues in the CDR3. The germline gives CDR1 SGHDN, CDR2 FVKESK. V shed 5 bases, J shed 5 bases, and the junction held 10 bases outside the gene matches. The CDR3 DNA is TGTGCCAGCAGCGGACGGACAGGGACTGGGGAGACCCAGTACTTC. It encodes CASSGRTGTGETQYF.

The CDR3 reads CASSQTLRTSGTRGTQYF. CDR3 DNA: TGTGCCAGCAGTCAAACTCTCAGGACTAGCGGGACCCGGGGGACCCAGTACTTC. The chain joins TRBV28 to TRBJ2-5; TRBD2 agrees at 12 bases. CDR1 and CDR2 from the germline V gene are MDHEN and SYDVKM. V lost 5 bases to trimming and J lost 7 bases; unmatched junction nucleotides: 17. This CDR3 region has 18 residues.

This chain's CDR3 is CASSVLSSRAYNEQFF. The CDR3 coding sequence is TGTGCCAGCAGCGTATTGTCCTCTCGCGCCTACAATGAGCAGTTCTTC. V is TRBV9 and J is TRBJ2-1, with unresolved D. Germline V lookup: CDR1 SGDLS, CDR2 YYNGEE. The CDR3 is made up of 16 amino acids. Trimming pared 1 base from V and 2 bases from J, leaving 13 bases between.

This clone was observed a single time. CDR3 nucleotide sequence: TGTGCCAGCAGTTTAAACTTACCAGGTGCTTCGCCTCAGCCCCAGCATTTT. It encodes CASSLNLPGASPQPQHF. V usage is TRBV27 and J usage is TRBJ1-5; the D is unclear. The CDR3 extends over 17 amino acids. Germline-derived CDR1 and CDR2 are MNHEY and SMNVEV (reference sequence). The V and J ends lost 2 bases and 6 bases respectively, with 20 bases between them.

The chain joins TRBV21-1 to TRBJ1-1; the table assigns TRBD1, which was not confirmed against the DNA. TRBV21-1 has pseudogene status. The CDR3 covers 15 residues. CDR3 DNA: TGTGCCAGCAGGGGACAGGGGGCCTTGAACACTGAAGCTTTCTTT. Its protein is CASRGQGALNTEAFF.

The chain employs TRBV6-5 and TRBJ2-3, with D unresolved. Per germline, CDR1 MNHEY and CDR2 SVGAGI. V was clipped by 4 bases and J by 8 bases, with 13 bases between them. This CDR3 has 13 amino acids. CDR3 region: CASSSTTSSTQYF. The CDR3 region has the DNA TGTGCCAGCAGTTCCACCACTTCGAGTACGCAGTATTTT.

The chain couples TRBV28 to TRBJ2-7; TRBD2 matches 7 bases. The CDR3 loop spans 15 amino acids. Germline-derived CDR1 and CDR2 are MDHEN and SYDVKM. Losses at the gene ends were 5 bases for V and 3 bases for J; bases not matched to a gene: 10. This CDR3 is CASSPPNGGIYEQYF. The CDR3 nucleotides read TGTGCCAGCAGTCCCCCAAACGGGGGGATCTACGAGCAGTACTTC.

The CDR3 reads CATSREGALVDNEKLFF. CDR3 nucleotide sequence: TGTGCCACCAGCAGAGAGGGGGCTCTCGTAGATAATGAAAAACTGTTTTTT. The chain uses TRBV15 and TRBJ1-4; TRBD1 might be the D (6 bases). The CDR3 length is 17 residues. The germline V and J ends were trimmed by 0 bases and 4 bases, with 15 bases remaining between them. Germline CDR1 LNHNV, CDR2 YYDKDF (reference sequence).

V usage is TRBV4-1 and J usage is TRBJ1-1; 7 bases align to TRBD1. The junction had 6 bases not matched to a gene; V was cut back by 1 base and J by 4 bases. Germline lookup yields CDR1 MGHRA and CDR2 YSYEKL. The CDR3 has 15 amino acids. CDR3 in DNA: TGCGCCAGCAGCCAAGGTTGGGCAGGGGGCACTGAAGCTTTCTTT. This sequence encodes CASSQGWAGGTEAFF.

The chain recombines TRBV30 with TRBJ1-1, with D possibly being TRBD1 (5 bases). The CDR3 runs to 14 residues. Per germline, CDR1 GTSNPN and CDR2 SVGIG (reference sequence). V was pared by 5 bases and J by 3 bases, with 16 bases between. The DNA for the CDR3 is TGTGCCTGGGGGACTATCCCCAAGGACACTGAAGCTTTCTTT. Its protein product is CAWGTIPKDTEAFF.

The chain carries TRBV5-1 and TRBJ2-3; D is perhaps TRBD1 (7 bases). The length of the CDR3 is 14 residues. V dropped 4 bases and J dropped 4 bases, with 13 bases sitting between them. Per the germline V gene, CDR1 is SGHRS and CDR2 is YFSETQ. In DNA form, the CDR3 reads TGCGCCAGCAGCCAGGGGGGACGGTCAGATACGCAGTATTTT. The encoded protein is CASSQGGRSDTQYF.